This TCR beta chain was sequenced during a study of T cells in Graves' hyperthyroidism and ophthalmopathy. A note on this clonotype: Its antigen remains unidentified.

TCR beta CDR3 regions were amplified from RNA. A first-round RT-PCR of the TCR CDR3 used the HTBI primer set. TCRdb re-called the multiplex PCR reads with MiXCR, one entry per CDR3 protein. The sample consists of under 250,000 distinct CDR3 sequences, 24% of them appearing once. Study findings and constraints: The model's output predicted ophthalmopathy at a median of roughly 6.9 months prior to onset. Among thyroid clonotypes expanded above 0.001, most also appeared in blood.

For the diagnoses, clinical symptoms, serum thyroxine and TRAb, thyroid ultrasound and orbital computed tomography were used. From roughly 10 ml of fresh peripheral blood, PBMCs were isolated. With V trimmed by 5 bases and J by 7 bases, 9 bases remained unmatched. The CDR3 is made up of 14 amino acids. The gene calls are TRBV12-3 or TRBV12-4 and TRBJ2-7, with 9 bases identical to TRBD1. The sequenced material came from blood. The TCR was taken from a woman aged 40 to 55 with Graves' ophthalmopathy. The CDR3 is CASSPGQGPGEQYF. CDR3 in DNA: TGTGCCAGCAGTCCAGGACAGGGGCCGGGAGAGCAGTACTTC.